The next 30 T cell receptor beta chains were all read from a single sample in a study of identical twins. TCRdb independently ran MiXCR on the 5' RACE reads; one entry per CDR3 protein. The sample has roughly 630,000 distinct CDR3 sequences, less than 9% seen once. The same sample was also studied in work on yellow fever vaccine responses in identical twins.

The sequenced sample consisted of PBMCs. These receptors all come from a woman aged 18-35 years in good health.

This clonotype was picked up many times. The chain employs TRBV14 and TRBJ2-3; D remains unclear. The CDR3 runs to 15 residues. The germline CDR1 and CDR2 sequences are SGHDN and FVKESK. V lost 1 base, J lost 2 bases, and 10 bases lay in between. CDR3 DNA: TGTGCCAGCAGCCAAGCTAAAGCGAACACAGATACGCAGTATTTT. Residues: CASSQAKANTDTQYF.

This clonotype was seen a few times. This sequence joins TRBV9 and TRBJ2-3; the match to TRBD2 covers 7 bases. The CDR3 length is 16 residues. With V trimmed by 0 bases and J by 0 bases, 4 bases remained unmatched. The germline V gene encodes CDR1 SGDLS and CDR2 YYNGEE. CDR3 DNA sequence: TGTGCCAGCAGCGTAGACGGGGGGACTAGCACAGATACGCAGTATTTT. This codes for CASSVDGGTSTDTQYF.

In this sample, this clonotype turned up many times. The CDR3 sequence is CATELAGARQETQYF. CDR3 in DNA: TGTGCCACAGAACTAGCGGGGGCCCGACAAGAGACCCAGTACTTC. The chain couples TRBV15 to TRBJ2-5; the match to TRBD2 covers 11 bases. J gave up 2 bases and V 9 bases, and 8 bases lay outside the gene matches. Germline CDR1 is LNHNV and CDR2 is YYDKDF (reference sequence). There are 15 residues in the CDR3.

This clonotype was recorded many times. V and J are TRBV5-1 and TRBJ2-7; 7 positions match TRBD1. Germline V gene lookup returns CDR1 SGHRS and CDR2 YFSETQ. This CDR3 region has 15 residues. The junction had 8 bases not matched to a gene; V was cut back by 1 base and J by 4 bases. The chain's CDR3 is CASSLTWDSQYEQYV. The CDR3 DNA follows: TGCGCCAGCAGCTTGACCTGGGACAGCCAGTACGAGCAGTACGTC.

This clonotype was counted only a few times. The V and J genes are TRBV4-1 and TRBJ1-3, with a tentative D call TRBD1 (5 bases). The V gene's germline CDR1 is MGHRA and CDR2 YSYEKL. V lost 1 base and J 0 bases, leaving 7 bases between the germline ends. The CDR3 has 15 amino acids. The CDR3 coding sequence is TGCGCCAGCAGCCAAGCAGGGATCTCTGGAAACACCATATATTTT. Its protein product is CASSQAGISGNTIYF.

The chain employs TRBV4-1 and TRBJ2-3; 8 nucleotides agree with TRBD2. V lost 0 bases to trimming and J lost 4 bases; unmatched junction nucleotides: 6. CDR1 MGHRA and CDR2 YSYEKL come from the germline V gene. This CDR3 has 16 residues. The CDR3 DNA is TGCGCCAGCAGCCAAGAATCGGGGGGGGCCGCAGATACGCAGTATTTT. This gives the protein CASSQESGGAADTQYF.

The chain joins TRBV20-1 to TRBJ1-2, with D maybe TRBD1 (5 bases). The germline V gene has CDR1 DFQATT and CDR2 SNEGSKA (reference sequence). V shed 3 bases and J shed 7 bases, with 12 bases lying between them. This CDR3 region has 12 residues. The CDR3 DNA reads TGCAGTGCTAGTGCTCAGGGACTTGGCTACACCTTC. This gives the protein CSASAQGLGYTF.

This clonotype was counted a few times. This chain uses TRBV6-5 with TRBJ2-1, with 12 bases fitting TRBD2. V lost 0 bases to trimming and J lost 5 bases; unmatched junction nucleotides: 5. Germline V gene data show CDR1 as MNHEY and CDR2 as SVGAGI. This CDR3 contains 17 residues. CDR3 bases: TGTGCCAGCAGTTACTCGAGAAGACTAGCGGGGGACAATGAGCAGTTCTTC. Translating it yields CASSYSRRLAGDNEQFF.

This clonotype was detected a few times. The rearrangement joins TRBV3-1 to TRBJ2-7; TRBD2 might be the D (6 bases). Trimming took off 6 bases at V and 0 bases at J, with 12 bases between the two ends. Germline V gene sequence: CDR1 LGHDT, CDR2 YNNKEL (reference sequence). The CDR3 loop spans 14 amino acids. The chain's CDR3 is CASSRGEASYEQYF. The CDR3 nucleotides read TGTGCCAGCAGTAGAGGGGAGGCCTCCTACGAGCAGTACTTC.

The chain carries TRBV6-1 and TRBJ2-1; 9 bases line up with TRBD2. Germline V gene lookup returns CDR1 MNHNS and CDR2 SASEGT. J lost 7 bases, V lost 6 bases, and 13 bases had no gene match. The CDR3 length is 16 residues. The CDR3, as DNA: TGTGCCAGCAGACAAGACCTAGCGGGGACCGTGAATGAGCAGTTCTTC. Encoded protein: CASRQDLAGTVNEQFF.

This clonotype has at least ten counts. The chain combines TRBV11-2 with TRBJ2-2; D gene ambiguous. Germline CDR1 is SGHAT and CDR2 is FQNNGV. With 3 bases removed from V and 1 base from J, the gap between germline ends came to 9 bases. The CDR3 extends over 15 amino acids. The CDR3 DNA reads TGTGCCAGCAGCTTTCTCGTAGGGAACACCGGGGAGCTGTTTTTT. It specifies CASSFLVGNTGELFF.

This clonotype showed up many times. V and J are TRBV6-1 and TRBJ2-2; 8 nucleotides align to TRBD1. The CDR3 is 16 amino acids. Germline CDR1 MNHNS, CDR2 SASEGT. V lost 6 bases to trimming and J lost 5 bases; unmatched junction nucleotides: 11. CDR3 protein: CASSVGAGTGTGELFF. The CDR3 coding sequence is TGTGCCAGCAGCGTGGGAGCCGGGACAGGTACCGGGGAGCTGTTTTTT.

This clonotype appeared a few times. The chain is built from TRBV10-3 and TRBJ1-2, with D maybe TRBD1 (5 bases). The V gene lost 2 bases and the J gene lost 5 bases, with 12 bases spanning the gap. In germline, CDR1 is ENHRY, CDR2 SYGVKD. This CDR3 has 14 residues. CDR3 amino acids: CAISELTGDYGYTF. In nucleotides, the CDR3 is TGTGCCATCAGTGAGCTTACAGGCGATTATGGCTACACCTTC.

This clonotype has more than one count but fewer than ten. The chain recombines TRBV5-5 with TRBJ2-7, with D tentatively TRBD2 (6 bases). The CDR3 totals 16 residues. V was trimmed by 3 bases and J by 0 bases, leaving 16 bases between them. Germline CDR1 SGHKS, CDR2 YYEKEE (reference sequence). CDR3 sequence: CASSYPSASSSYEQYF. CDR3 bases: TGTGCCAGCAGCTACCCTAGCGCTTCGAGCTCCTACGAGCAGTACTTC.

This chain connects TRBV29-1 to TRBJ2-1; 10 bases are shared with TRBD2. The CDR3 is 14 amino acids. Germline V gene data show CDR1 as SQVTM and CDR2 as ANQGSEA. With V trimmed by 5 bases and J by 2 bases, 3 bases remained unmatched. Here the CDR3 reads CSVSGTSAYNEQFF. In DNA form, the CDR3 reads TGCAGCGTTTCCGGGACTAGCGCCTACAATGAGCAGTTCTTC.

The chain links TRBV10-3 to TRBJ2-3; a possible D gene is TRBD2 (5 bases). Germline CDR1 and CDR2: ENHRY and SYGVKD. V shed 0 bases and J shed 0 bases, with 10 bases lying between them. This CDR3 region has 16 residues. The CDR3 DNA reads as TGTGCCATCAGTGAGTCGGGAGTTTCTAGCACAGATACGCAGTATTTT. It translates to CAISESGVSSTDTQYF.

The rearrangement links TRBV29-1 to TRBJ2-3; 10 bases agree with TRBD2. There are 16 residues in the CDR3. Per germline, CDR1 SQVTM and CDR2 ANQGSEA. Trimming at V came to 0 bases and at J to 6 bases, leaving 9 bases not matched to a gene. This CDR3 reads CSVEDQTAGGPDTQYF. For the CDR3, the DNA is TGCAGCGTTGAAGATCAGACAGCGGGGGGGCCCGATACGCAGTATTTT.

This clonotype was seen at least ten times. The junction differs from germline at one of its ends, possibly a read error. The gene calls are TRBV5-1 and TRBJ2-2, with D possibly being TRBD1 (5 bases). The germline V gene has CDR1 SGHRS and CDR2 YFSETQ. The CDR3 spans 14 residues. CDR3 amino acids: CASSLGANTGELFF. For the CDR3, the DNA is TGTGCCAGCAGCTTAGGGGCGAACACCGGGGAGCTGTTTTTT.

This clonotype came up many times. The CDR3: CASSESSGAPYNEQFF. The CDR3 DNA is TGCGCCAGCAGTGAGTCGAGTGGGGCTCCCTACAATGAGCAGTTCTTC. The chain is built from TRBV10-1 and TRBJ2-1, with a weak D call TRBD1 (5 bases). The germline V and J ends were trimmed by 0 bases and 2 bases, with 11 bases remaining between them. Germline assignment: CDR1 WNHNN and CDR2 SYGVQD (reference sequence). The CDR3 has 16 residues.

CDR3 DNA sequence: TGTGCCAGCAGTTCGGGACTAACGTACCAAGAGACCCAGTACTTC. It yields the protein CASSSGLTYQETQYF. The gene calls are TRBV6-2 or TRBV6-3 and TRBJ2-5, with TRBD2 matching 7 bases. The CDR3 is 15 residues long. The trim removed 4 bases at V and 0 bases at J, leaving 5 bases unmatched. The germline V gene has CDR1 MNHEY and CDR2 SVGEGT.

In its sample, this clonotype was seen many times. CDR3 in amino acids: CASRVAYEQYF. The CDR3 nucleotides are TGCGCCAGCAGGGTGGCATACGAGCAGTACTTC. V is TRBV5-1 and J is TRBJ2-7, with unresolved D. V lost 5 bases to trimming and J lost 4 bases, with 7 bases between them. Germline CDR1 reads SGHRS; CDR2 reads YFSETQ. This CDR3 spans 11 amino acids.

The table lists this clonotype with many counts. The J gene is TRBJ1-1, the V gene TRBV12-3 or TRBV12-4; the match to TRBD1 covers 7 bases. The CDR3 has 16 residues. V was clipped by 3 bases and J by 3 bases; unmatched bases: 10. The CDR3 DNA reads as TGTGCCAGCAGTTTTACTCGGACAGGCTGGGACACTGAAGCTTTCTTT. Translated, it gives CASSFTRTGWDTEAFF.

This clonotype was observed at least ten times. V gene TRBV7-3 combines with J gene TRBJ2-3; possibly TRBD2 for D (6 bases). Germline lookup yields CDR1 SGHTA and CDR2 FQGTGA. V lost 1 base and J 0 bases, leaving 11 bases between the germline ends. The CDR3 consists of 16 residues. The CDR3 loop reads CASSLRGGTSTDTQYF. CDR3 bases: TGTGCCAGCAGCTTAAGGGGCGGGACTAGCACAGATACGCAGTATTTT. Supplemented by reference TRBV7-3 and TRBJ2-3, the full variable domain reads GAGVSQTPSNKVTEKGKYVELRCDPISGHTALYWYRQSLGQGPEFLIYFQGTGAADDSGLPNDRFFAVRPEGSVSTLKIQRTERGDSAVYLCASSLRGGTSTDTQYFGPGTRLTVL.

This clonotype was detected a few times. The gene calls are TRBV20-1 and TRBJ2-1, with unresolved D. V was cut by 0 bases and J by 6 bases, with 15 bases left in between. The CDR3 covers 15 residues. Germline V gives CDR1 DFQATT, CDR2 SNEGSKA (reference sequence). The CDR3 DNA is TGCAGTGCTAGAGAGGCTACCTTAGGATTCAATGAGCAGTTCTTC. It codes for CSAREATLGFNEQFF.

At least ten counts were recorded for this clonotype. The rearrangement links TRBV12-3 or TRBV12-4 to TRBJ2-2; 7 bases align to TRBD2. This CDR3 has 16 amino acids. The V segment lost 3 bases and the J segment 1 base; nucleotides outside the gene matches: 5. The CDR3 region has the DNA TGTGCCAGCAGTTTGGCGGGAGTGGGGAACACCGGGGAGCTGTTTTTT. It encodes CASSLAGVGNTGELFF.

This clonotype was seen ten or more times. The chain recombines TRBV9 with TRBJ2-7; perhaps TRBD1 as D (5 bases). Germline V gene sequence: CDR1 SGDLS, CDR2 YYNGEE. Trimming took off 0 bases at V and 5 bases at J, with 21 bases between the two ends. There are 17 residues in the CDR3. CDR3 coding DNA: TGTGCCAGCAGCGTAGGGCTAGGGGCAGCCCCCGGTAACGAGCAGTACTTC. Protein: CASSVGLGAAPGNEQYF.

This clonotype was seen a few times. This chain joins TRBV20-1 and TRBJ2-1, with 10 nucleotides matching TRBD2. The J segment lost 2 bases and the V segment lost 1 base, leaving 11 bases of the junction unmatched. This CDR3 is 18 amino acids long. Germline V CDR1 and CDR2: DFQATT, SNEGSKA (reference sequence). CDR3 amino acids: CSARGLEREGQPYNEQFF. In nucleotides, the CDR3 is TGCAGTGCTAGAGGTTTAGAGCGGGAGGGCCAGCCCTACAATGAGCAGTTCTTC.

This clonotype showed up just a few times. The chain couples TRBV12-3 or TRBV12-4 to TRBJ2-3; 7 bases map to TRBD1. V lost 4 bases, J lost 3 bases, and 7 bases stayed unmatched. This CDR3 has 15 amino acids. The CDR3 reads CASSYATGWTDTQYF. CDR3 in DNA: TGTGCCAGCAGTTACGCGACAGGGTGGACAGATACGCAGTATTTT.

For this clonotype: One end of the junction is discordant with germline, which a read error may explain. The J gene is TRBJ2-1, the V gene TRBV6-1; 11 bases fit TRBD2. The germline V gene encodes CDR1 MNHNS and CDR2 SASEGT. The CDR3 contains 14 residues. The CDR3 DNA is TGTGCCACCCCTGGGACTAGCGGCTACAATGAGCAGATCTTC. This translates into CATPGTSGYNEQIF.

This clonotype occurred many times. CDR3 sequence reads: CASSLEGRTEAFF. For the CDR3, the DNA is TGCGCCAGCAGCTTGGAAGGTCGCACTGAAGCTTTCTTT. The rearrangement links TRBV5-1 to TRBJ1-1; D is ambiguous. The CDR3 contains 13 residues. V lost 0 bases to trimming and J lost 4 bases, with 7 bases between them. CDR1 is SGHRS, CDR2 YFSETQ, per germline.